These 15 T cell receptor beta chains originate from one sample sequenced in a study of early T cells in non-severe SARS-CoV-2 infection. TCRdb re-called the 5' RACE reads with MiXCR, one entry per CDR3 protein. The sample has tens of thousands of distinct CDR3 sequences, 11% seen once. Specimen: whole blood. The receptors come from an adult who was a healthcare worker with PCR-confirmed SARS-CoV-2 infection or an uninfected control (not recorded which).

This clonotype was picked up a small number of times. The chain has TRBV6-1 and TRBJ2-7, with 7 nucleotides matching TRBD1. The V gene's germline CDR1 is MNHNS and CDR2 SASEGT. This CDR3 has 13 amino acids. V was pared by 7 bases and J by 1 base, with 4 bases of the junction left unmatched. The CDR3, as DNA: TGTGCCAGCACGGGACAGCAGTCCTACGAGCAGTACTTC. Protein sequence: CASTGQQSYEQYF.

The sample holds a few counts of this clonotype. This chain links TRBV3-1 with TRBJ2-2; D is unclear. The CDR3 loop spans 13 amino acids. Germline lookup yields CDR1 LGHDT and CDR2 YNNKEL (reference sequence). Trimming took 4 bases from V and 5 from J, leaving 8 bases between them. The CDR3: CASSLGFTGELFF. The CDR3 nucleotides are TGTGCCAGCAGCCTTGGGTTTACCGGGGAGCTGTTTTTT.

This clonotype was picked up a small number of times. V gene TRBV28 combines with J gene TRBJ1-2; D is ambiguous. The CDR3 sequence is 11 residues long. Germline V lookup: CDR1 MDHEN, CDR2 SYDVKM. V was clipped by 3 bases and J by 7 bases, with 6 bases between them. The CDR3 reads CASSFSGGYTF. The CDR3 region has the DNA TGTGCCAGCAGTTTTAGTGGTGGCTACACCTTC.

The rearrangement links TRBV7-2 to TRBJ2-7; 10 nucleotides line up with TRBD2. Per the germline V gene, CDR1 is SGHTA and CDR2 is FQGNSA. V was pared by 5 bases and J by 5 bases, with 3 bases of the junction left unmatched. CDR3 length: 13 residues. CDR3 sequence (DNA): TGTGCCAGCAGCATCGGACTAGCGGACGAGCAGTACTTC. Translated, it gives CASSIGLADEQYF.

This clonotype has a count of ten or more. The CDR3 here is CASSSRIVAGNTIYF. DNA for the CDR3: TGTGCCAGCAGCTCTCGGATCGTCGCTGGAAACACCATATATTTT. The rearrangement joins TRBV7-2 to TRBJ1-3; D gene uncertain. Germline V gene sequence: CDR1 SGHTA, CDR2 FQGNSA. The CDR3 extends over 15 amino acids. V lost 4 bases and J 2 bases, leaving 12 bases between the germline ends. Full variable domain (remainder filled in from reference TRBV7-2 and TRBJ1-3): GAGVSQSPSNKVTEKGKDVELRCDPISGHTALYWYRQSLGQGLEFLIYFQGNSAPDKSGLPSDRFSAERTGGSVSTLTIQRTQQEDSAVYLCASSSRIVAGNTIYFGEGSWLTVV.

CDR3: CASSLGLGGELFF. The CDR3 bases are TGTGCCAGCAGCTTAGGGCTAGGCGGGGAGCTGTTTTTT. The rearrangement links TRBV7-3 to TRBJ2-2; no firm D call. There are 13 residues in the CDR3. The V gene lost 2 bases and the J gene lost 7 bases, with 8 bases spanning the gap. Germline assignment: CDR1 SGHTA and CDR2 FQGTGA.

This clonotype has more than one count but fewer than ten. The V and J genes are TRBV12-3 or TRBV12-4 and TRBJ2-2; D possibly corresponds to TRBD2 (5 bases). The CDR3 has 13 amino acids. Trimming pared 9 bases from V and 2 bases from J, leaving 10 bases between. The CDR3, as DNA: TGTGCCAGGGGAGACTCCAACACCGGGGAGCTGTTTTTT. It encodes CARGDSNTGELFF.

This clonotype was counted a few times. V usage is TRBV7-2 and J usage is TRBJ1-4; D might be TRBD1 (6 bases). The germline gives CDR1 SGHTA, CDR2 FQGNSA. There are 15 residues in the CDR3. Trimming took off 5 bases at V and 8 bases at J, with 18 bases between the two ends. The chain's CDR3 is CASSLPTGSEEKLFF. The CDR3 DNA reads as TGTGCCAGCAGCCTACCTACAGGGAGTGAAGAAAAACTGTTTTTT. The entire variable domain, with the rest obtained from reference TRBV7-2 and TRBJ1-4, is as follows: GAGVSQSPSNKVTEKGKDVELRCDPISGHTALYWYRQSLGQGLEFLIYFQGNSAPDKSGLPSDRFSAERTGGSVSTLTIQRTQQEDSAVYLCASSLPTGSEEKLFFGSGTQLSVL.

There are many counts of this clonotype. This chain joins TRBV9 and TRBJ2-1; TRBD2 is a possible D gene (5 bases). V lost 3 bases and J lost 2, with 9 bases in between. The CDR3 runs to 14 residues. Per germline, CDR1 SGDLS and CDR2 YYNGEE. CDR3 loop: CASSASGTYNEQFF. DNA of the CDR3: TGTGCCAGCAGCGCCTCCGGGACCTACAATGAGCAGTTCTTC.

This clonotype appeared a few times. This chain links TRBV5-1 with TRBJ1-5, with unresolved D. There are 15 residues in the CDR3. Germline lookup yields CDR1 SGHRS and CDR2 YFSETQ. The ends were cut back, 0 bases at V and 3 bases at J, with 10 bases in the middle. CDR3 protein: CASSLVGSLNQPQHF. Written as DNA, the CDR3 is TGCGCCAGCAGCTTGGTGGGGAGTCTCAATCAGCCCCAGCATTTT.

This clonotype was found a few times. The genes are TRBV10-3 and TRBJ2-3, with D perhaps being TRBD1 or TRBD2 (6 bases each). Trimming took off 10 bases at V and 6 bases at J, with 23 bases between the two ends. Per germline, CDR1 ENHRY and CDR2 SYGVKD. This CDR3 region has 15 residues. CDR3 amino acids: CATRSFGGAGDTQYF. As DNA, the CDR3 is TGTGCCACGCGATCGTTTGGGGGCGCGGGGGATACGCAGTATTTT.

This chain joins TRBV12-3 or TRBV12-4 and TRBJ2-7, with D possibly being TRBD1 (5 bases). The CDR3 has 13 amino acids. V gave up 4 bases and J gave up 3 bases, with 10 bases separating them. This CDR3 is CASSYQGFYEQYF. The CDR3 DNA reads TGTGCCAGCAGTTATCAGGGTTTCTACGAGCAGTACTTC.

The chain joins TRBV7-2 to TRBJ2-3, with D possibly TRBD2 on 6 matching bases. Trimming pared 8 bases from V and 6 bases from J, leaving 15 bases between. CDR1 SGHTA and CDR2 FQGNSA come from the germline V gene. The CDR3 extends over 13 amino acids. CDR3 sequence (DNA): TGTGCCAGCCGGGAAGGAGGGCCGGATACGCAGTATTTT. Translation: CASREGGPDTQYF.

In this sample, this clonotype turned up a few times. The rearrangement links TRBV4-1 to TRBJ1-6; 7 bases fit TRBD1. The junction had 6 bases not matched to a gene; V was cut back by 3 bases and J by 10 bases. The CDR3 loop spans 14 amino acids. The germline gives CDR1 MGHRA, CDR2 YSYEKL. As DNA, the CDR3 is TGCGCCAGCAGCCAGGAGACAGGGAACTCACCCCTCCACTTT. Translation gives CASSQETGNSPLHF.

The CDR3 sequence is CASSPLRGGASYEQYF. For the CDR3, the DNA is TGTGCCAGCAGCCCTTTGCGGGGCGGAGCGTCCTACGAGCAGTACTTC. V gene TRBV7-2 combines with J gene TRBJ2-7, with a weak D call TRBD2 (6 bases). Trimming left V 5 bases short and J 1 base short, with 18 bases between. There are 16 residues in the CDR3. In germline, CDR1 is SGHTA, CDR2 FQGNSA.